This T cell receptor beta chain originates from a study of T-cell memory formation after mild COVID-19. Study results and limitations: Balance between CD4 and CD8 was seen in clones contracting day 15 to 85, and a CD4+ lean was seen in later expanders. The authors did not confirm SARS-CoV-2 specificity of second-wave clones peaking day 37.

Losses at the gene ends were 7 bases for V and 8 bases for J; bases not matched to a gene: 7. CDR3 length equals 14 residues. Constant-segment primers served in 5'RACE that generated TCR alpha and TCR beta cDNA libraries bearing sample barcodes and UMIs. TCRdb redid the calling of the 5' RACE reads with MiXCR, one entry per CDR3 protein. The sample consists of 560,000 or so distinct CDR3 sequences, roughly 17% of them appearing once. Note on this clonotype: Its antigen is undetermined.

This chain uses TRBV12-3 or TRBV12-4 with TRBJ2-4; 11 positions agree with TRBD2. The TCR comes from an adult woman who had mild COVID-19 (a few samples of this study predate the infection). Cell type and time point are not known. The sample taken for sequencing was PBMCs or a T cell subset sorted from them (not recorded which). The CDR3 loop reads CASTVAGGSYIQYF. CDR3 coding DNA: TGTGCCAGCACCGTAGCGGGGGGGTCGTACATTCAGTACTTC.